Described below is a single TCR beta chain sequence and its context. These data belong to a study of T cell responses to AZD1222 COVID-19 vaccine. Sequenced by immunoSEQ multiplex PCR; TCRdb stores in-frame clones only, minus some. This table has some 86,000 clones, approximately 82% appearing once. This TCR was sampled from an adult in good health. The starting material was peripheral blood, obtained on day 0 of AZD1222 vaccination.

CDR3 protein: CASSPTDMNEQFF. CDR3 nucleotides: TGTGCCAGCAGCCCAACGGATATGAATGAGCAGTTCTTC. J is TRBJ2-1 and V is TRBV7-2; D gene unclear. The CDR3 totals 13 residues. Trimming stripped 5 bases from V and 7 bases from J, with 12 bases between. Per germline, CDR1 SGHTA and CDR2 FQGNSA. The complete variable domain, with remaining parts taken from reference TRBV7-2 and TRBJ2-1, reads GAGVSQSPSNKVTEKGKDVELRCDPISGHTALYWYRQSLGQGLEFLIYFQGNSAPDKSGLPSDRFSAERTGGSVSTLTIQRTQQEDSAVYLCASSPTDMNEQFFGPGTRLTVL.